This T cell receptor beta chain was recovered during a study of cytomegalovirus exposure and HLA in healthy donors. For the study at large: Tens of millions of unique TCRs, all from HLA-typed donors, were included in an early release of the data.

Use of 60 Vbeta and 13 Jbeta primers characterized the PCR. The table came from immunoSEQ multiplex PCR; TCRdb's copy has only in-frame clones and leaves some out. The sample carries 100,000 to 150,000 clones, 60% to 80% recorded once. Sequenced: PBMCs. This clonotype originated in a woman in her sixties in good health and CMV-seropositive.

CDR3 DNA: TGCGCCAGCAGCTCCCGGAATCAGCCCCAGCATTTT. Translation: CASSSRNQPQHF. The chain joins TRBV5-1 to TRBJ1-5; D remains unclear. Per the germline V gene, CDR1 is SGHRS and CDR2 is YFSETQ. V was shortened by 3 bases and J by 4 bases, with 5 bases between the two germline ends. This CDR3 is 12 amino acids long. The full variable domain, rest sourced from reference TRBV5-1 and TRBJ1-5, is KAGVTQTPRYLIKTRGQQVTLSCSPISGHRSVSWYQQTPGQGLQFLFEYFSETQRNKGNFPGRFSGRQFSNSRSEMNVSTLELGDSALYLCASSSRNQPQHFGDGTRLSIL.